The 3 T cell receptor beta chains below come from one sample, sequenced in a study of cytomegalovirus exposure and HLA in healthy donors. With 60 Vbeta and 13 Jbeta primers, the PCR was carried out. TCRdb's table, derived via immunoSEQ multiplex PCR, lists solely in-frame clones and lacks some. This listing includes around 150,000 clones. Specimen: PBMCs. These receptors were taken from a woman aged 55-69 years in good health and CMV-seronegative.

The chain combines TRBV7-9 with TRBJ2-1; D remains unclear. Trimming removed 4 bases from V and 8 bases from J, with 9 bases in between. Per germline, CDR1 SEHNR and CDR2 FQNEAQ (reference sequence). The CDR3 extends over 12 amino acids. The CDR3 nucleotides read TGTGCCAGCAGCTCGGTCCTGGATGAGCAGTTCTTC. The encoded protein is CASSSVLDEQFF.

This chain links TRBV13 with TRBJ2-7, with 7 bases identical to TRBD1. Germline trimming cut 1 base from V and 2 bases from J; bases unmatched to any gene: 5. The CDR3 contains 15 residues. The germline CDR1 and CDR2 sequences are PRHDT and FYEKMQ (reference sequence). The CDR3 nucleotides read TGTGCCAGCAGCTTAGATGGTCAGGGGGCCTACGAGCAGTACTTC. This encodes CASSLDGQGAYEQYF.

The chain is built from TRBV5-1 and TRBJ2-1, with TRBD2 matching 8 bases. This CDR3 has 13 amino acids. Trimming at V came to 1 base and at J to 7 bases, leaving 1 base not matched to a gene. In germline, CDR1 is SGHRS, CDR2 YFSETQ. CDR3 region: CASSLSGGNEQFF. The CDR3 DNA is TGCGCCAGCAGCTTGTCGGGGGGGAATGAGCAGTTCTTC.